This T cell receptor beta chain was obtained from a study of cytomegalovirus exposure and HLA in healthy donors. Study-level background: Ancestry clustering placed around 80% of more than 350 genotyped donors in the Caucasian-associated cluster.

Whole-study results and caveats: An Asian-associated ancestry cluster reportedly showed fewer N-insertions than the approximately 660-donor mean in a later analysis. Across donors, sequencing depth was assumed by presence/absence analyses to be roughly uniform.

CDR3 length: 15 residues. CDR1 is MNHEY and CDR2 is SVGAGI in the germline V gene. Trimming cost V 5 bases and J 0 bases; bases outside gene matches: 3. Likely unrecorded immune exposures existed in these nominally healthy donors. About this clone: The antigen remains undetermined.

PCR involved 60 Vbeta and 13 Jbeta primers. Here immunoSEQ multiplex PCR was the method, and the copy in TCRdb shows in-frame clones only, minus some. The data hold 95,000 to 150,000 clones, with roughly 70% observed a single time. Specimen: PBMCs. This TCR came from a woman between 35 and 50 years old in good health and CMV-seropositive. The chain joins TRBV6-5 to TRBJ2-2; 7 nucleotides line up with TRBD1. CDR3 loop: CASSRDRPNTGELFF. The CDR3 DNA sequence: TGTGCCAGCAGTAGGGACAGACCGAACACCGGGGAGCTGTTTTTT.